These 21 T cell receptor beta chains were sequenced from one sample in a study of blood T cell repertoires in COVID-19. Only in-frame clones appear in the TCRdb table, and some are missing; sequencing was by immunoSEQ multiplex PCR. In the table there are around 310,000 clones, almost 90% of which are singletons. Specimen: peripheral blood. These receptors were taken from a middle-aged woman with COVID-19, enrolled during active disease.

The chain employs TRBV7-3 and TRBJ1-1; 8 nucleotides line up with TRBD1. Unmatched junction bases numbered 6, after V lost 6 bases and J lost 3 bases. Germline V CDR1 and CDR2: SGHTA, FQGTGA. This CDR3 spans 14 amino acids. The CDR3 loop is CASSVTGADTEAFF. The CDR3 DNA reads TGTGCCAGCAGTGTGACAGGGGCAGACACTGAAGCTTTCTTT.

The J gene is TRBJ2-1, the V gene TRBV11-3; a weak D match, TRBD2 (5 bases). The CDR3 runs 14 residues. V lost 4 bases, J lost 6 bases, and 13 bases lay in between. Germline CDR1 is SGHNT and CDR2 is YENEEA. The CDR3, as DNA: TGTGCCAGCAGCTCCCGGGGAACCGGCAATGAGCAGTTCTTC. Amino acid sequence: CASSSRGTGNEQFF.

This clone was found once. The rearrangement joins TRBV19 to TRBJ2-5; a weak D match, TRBD1 (6 bases). The V and J ends lost 6 bases and 1 base respectively, with 15 bases between them. This CDR3 is built from 15 residues. Germline V lookup: CDR1 LNHDA, CDR2 SQIVND (reference sequence). The CDR3 coding sequence is TGTGCCAGTAGCCCGGACAGCCCCTTCCAAGAGACCCAGTACTTC. This codes for CASSPDSPFQETQYF.

The rearrangement joins TRBV7-8 to TRBJ2-6, with D possibly TRBD1 on 5 matching bases. The V end lost 1 base, the J end lost 2 bases, and 12 bases lay between the germline ends. This CDR3 contains 17 residues. Looked up from germline, CDR1 is SGHVS and CDR2 is FQNEAQ. The CDR3 DNA follows: TGTGCCAGCAGCTTAGTCAAGGGGAAGGCTGGGGCCAACGTCCTGACTTTC. Translation: CASSLVKGKAGANVLTF.

The chain couples TRBV18 to TRBJ2-7; 7 bases align to TRBD2. V was clipped by 2 bases and J by 3 bases; unmatched bases: 1. The germline gives CDR1 KGHSH, CDR2 LQKENI. The CDR3 has 13 residues. CDR3 in DNA: TGTGCCAGCTCACCAGGGAGGGGCTACGAGCAGTACTTC. Protein product: CASSPGRGYEQYF.

The chain recombines TRBV29-1 with TRBJ2-1; unclear D gene. Trimming took off 4 bases at V and 6 bases at J, with 10 bases between the two ends. The CDR3 spans 12 residues. CDR1 SQVTM and CDR2 ANQGSEA come from the germline V gene. The CDR3 DNA reads as TGCAGCGTTGTCCCCCAGGCCAATGAGCAGTTCTTC. Its translation is CSVVPQANEQFF.

On this clone: An end of the junction differs from the germline gene, which may be a read error. The V and J genes are TRBV28 and TRBJ1-2; TRBD1 agrees at 7 bases. Germline CDR1 MDHEN, CDR2 SYDVKM. This CDR3 contains 17 residues. The CDR3 region is CASSQGGRGQVGYGYTF. The CDR3 coding sequence is TGTGCCAGCAGCCAGGGGGGACGAGGACAGGTTGGCTATGGTTACACCTTC.

The genes are TRBV6-1 and TRBJ1-5; 9 positions agree with TRBD1. This CDR3 is built from 16 residues. V lost 3 bases to trimming and J lost 5 bases; unmatched junction nucleotides: 8. CDR1 and CDR2 from the germline V gene are MNHNS and SASEGT. The CDR3 loop reads CASSEGQGRDHQPQHF. CDR3 bases: TGTGCCAGCAGTGAGGGACAGGGCAGGGACCATCAGCCCCAGCATTTT.

V is TRBV28 and J is TRBJ1-4, with 9 nucleotides matching TRBD1. CDR1 and CDR2 (germline): MDHEN, SYDVKM. Unmatched junction bases numbered 2, after V lost 4 bases and J lost 5 bases. The CDR3 length is 14 residues. This chain's CDR3 is CASSSGTGNEKLFF. CDR3 sequence (DNA): TGTGCCAGCAGTTCCGGGACAGGGAATGAAAAACTGTTTTTT.

The gene calls are TRBV6-5 and TRBJ1-2, with TRBD1 matching over 10 bases. CDR3 length: 16 residues. V shed 0 bases and J 4 bases; nucleotides not matched to a gene: 5. From germline, CDR1 is MNHEY and CDR2 SVGAGI. The CDR3 bases are TGTGCCAGCAGTTACTCGAAGGGGACAGGGGTCTATGGCTACACCTTC. Its translation is CASSYSKGTGVYGYTF.

V and J are TRBV28 and TRBJ1-5; 9 nucleotides line up with TRBD1. There are 16 residues in the CDR3. The V segment lost 5 bases and the J segment 4 bases; nucleotides outside the gene matches: 9. The germline V gene encodes CDR1 MDHEN and CDR2 SYDVKM. In nucleotides, the CDR3 is TGTGCCAGCAGTCCGCACCAAGGGACAGGGAATCAGCCCCAGCATTTT. It yields the protein CASSPHQGTGNQPQHF.

This clone was counted a few times. J is TRBJ1-1 and V is TRBV6-5; tentative D call: TRBD1 (5 bases). The V end lost 1 base, the J end lost 9 bases, and 12 bases lay between the germline ends. CDR3 length equals 13 residues. Germline V gives CDR1 MNHEY, CDR2 SVGAGI. CDR3 protein: CASSYLGGGKAFF. Here the CDR3 DNA reads TGTGCCAGCAGTTACTTAGGCGGGGGTAAAGCTTTCTTT.

The J gene is TRBJ2-1, the V gene TRBV11-3; TRBD1 agrees at 10 bases. The CDR3 is 15 residues long. The germline CDR1 and CDR2 sequences are SGHNT and YENEEA. The V gene end was trimmed by 5 bases and the J gene end by 6 bases; junction bases not matched to a gene: 7. The CDR3, as DNA: TGTGCCAGCAGCGACCGGACAGGGGGACGCAATGAGCAGTTCTTC. As protein: CASSDRTGGRNEQFF.

V usage is TRBV6-5 and J usage is TRBJ1-4; D is undetermined. This CDR3 region has 12 residues. Germline CDR1 reads MNHEY; CDR2 reads SVGAGI. V lost 6 bases and J lost 6, with 8 bases in between. The CDR3 coding sequence is TGTGCCAGCAGCCTAGAGGATGAAAAACTGTTTTTT. This sequence encodes CASSLEDEKLFF.

CDR3 loop: CASSFGTGGAGEQYF. CDR3 bases: TGTGCCAGCAGCTTTGGTACAGGGGGAGCAGGCGAGCAGTACTTC. The V call is TRBV5-6, the J call TRBJ2-7; the match to TRBD1 covers 8 bases. CDR1 is SGHDT, CDR2 YYEEEE, per germline. Trimming cost V 2 bases and J 6 bases; bases outside gene matches: 10. The CDR3 is 15 amino acids.

V and J are TRBV27 and TRBJ2-7, with 7 bases identical to TRBD2. Germline CDR1 MNHEY, CDR2 SMNVEV (reference sequence). V trimming: 6 bases; J trimming: 2 bases; junction bases outside the gene matches: 4. CDR3 length: 13 amino acids. CDR3 sequence (DNA): TGTGCCAGCAGGACGGGAGGAACCTACGAGCAGTACTTC. This encodes CASRTGGTYEQYF.

This sequence joins TRBV7-9 and TRBJ2-7, with D possibly TRBD2 on 6 matching bases. Trimming pared 1 base from V and 0 bases from J, leaving 10 bases between. The CDR3 is made up of 15 amino acids. Germline values: CDR1 SEHNR, CDR2 FQNEAQ (reference sequence). This CDR3 is CASSLGGVSSYEQYF. CDR3 nucleotides: TGTGCCAGCAGCTTAGGGGGGGTTAGCTCCTACGAGCAGTACTTC.

The rearrangement links TRBV2 to TRBJ1-1; no definite D call. Trimming took off 8 bases at V and 1 base at J, with 14 bases between the two ends. The germline gives CDR1 SNHLY, CDR2 FYNNEI. CDR3 length: 14 residues. The CDR3 DNA is TGTGCCAGCCTGAGGGAACAGAAGAACACTGAAGCTTTCTTT. Amino acids: CASLREQKNTEAFF.

The chain couples TRBV12-3 or TRBV12-4 to TRBJ2-7; TRBD1 matches at 9 bases. V shed 5 bases, J shed 6 bases, and the junction held 2 bases outside the gene matches. The CDR3 sequence is 12 residues long. CDR3 coding DNA: TGTGCCAGCAGTCCACAGGGGGCCGAGCAGTACTTC. Its protein product is CASSPQGAEQYF.

This clone was recorded once. The chain combines TRBV7-2 with TRBJ1-1; D is uncertain. Deletions cut 5 bases from V and 3 bases from J, with 4 bases between. Germline loops: CDR1 SGHTA, CDR2 FQGNSA. The CDR3 length is 11 residues. The CDR3 sequence is CASSHYTEAFF. CDR3 bases: TGTGCCAGCAGCCATTACACTGAAGCTTTCTTT. The full variable domain, in which reference TRBV7-2 and TRBJ1-1 provide the parts outside the CDR3, is GAGVSQSPSNKVTEKGKDVELRCDPISGHTALYWYRQSLGQGLEFLIYFQGNSAPDKSGLPSDRFSAERTGGSVSTLTIQRTQQEDSAVYLCASSHYTEAFFGQGTRLTVV.

The chain uses TRBV27 and TRBJ2-4; D may be TRBD1 (6 bases). The CDR3 loop spans 16 amino acids. The V gene's germline CDR1 is MNHEY and CDR2 SMNVEV (reference sequence). Trimming shortened V by 2 bases and J by 5 bases, and 16 bases separated the two germline ends. CDR3 nucleotide sequence: TGTGCCAGCAGTTTAGTTAGCAGGGGAGTTCAAAACATTCAGTACTTC. This translates into CASSLVSRGVQNIQYF.